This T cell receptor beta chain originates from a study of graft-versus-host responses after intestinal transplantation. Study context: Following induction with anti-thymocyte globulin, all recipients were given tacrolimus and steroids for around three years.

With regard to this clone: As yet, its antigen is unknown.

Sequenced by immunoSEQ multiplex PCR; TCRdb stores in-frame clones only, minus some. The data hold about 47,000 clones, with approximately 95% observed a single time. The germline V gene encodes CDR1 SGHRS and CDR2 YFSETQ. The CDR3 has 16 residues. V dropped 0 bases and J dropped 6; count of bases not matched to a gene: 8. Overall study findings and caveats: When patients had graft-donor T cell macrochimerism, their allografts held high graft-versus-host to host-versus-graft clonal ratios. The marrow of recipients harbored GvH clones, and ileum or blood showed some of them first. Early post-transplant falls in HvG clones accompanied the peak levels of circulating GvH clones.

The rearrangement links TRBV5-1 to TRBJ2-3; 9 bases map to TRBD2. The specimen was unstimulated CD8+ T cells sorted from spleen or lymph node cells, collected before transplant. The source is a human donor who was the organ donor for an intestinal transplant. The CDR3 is CASSLAASGVLDTQYF. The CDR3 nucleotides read TGCGCCAGCAGCTTGGCGGCTAGCGGGGTCCTGGATACGCAGTATTTT.